This TCR beta chain was identified in a study of shared clonotypes between healthy human individuals. About the research overall: Samples came from two female and three male donors aged 18 to 49.

Measured with immunoSEQ multiplex PCR; TCRdb has only the in-frame clones, and not every one. The data contain about 2.4 million clones, roughly nine tenths of them singletons. CDR3 length: 15 residues. Looked up from germline, CDR1 is LGHNA and CDR2 is YSLEER. V shed 4 bases and J shed 6 bases, with 16 bases lying between them. The rearrangement joins TRBV4-3 to TRBJ2-1; unclear D gene. Sequenced input: naive CD4+ T cells sorted from blood. Subset defined: CD45RA+ positively selected. This sequence was found in a young man in good health. The CDR3 reads CASSRGRALVNEQFF. The CDR3 DNA reads TGCGCCAGCAGCCGCGGTCGGGCCTTGGTCAATGAGCAGTTCTTC.